This TCR beta chain was identified in a study of T-cell memory formation after mild COVID-19. This clonotype showed up many times. Amplification by 5'RACE using constant-segment primers produced TCR alpha and TCR beta cDNA libraries that carried sample barcodes and UMIs. TCRdb reprocessed the 5' RACE reads via MiXCR and lists one record per CDR3 protein. The sample consists of tens of thousands of distinct CDR3 sequences, around 7.7% of them appearing once. CDR3 length: 12 amino acids. The V end lost 2 bases, the J end lost 9 bases, and 8 bases lay between the germline ends. Germline V lookup: CDR1 MGHRA, CDR2 YSYEKL.

The sample taken for sequencing was PBMCs or a T cell subset sorted from them (not recorded which). V usage is TRBV4-1 and J usage is TRBJ2-1; D call uncertain. The clonotype originates from a man between 18 and 35 years old who had mild COVID-19 (a few samples of this study predate the infection). Cell type and time point are not known. The CDR3 spells CASSQISGEQFF. The CDR3 DNA reads as TGCGCCAGCAGCCAAATCTCGGGTGAGCAGTTCTTC.